The 2 T cell receptor beta chains presented below share a single source sample, sequenced in a study of blood T cell repertoires in COVID-19 (dated by TCRdb to 2020 to 2022). The method was the immunoSEQ multiplex PCR assay. In its TCRdb copy, this immuneACCESS table keeps in-frame sequences only and misses some clones. Where compared with another copy, unresolved V genes explain less than half of these, and the others have no known cause. Across this sample there are roughly 210,000 clones, with about 85% seen only once. The ten biggest clones cover more than 1.5% of the sample. Sequenced: peripheral blood. The receptors derive from a man in his 70s with acute or convalescent COVID-19.

The rearrangement uses TRBV30 and TRBJ1-2, with D tentatively TRBD1 (5 bases). Germline CDR1 is GTSNPN and CDR2 is SVGIG (reference sequence). The V gene lost 5 bases and the J gene lost 7 bases, with 20 bases spanning the gap. The CDR3 length is 14 residues. Here the CDR3 reads CAWVGAGGYGGYTF. The CDR3 DNA follows: TGTGCCTGGGTAGGGGCCGGTGGGTATGGTGGCTACACCTTC.

V usage is TRBV9 and J usage is TRBJ2-7, with 10 bases lining up with TRBD2. CDR3 length: 14 residues. Germline V CDR1 and CDR2: SGDLS, YYNGEE. The V gene end was trimmed by 3 bases and the J gene end by 5 bases; junction bases not matched to a gene: 5. This CDR3 is CASSGAGGPHEQYF. CDR3 bases: TGTGCCAGCAGCGGAGCGGGAGGGCCCCACGAGCAGTACTTC.